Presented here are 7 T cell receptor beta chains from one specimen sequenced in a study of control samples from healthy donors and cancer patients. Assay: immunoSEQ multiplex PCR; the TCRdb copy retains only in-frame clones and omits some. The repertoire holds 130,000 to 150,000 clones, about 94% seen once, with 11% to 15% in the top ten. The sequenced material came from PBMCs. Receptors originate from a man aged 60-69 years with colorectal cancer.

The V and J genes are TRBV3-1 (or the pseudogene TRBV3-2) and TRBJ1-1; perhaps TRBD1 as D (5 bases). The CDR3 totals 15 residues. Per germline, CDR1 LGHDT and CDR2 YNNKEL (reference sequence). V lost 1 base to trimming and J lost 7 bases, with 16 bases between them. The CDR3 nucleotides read TGTGCCAGCAGCCAAGGTGGGGCAGGGTCCTATGAAGCTTTCTTT. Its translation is CASSQGGAGSYEAFF.

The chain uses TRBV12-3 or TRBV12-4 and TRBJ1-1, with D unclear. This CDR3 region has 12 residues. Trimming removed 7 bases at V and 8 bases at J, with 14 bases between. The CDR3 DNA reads TGTGCCAGCATCTCGCGCACGGACGAAGCTTTCTTT. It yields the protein CASISRTDEAFF.

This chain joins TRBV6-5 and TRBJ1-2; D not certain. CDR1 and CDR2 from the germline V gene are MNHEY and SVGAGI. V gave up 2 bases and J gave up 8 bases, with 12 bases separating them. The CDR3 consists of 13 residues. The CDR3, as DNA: TGTGCCAGCAGTTACGAGGCCTCCCGGGGCTACACCTTC. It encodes CASSYEASRGYTF.

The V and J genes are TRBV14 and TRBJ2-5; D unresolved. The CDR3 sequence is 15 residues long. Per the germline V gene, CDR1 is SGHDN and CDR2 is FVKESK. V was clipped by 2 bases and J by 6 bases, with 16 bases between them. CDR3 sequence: CASSQWSVGWQTQYF. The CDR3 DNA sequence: TGTGCCAGCAGCCAATGGTCAGTTGGTTGGCAGACCCAGTACTTC.

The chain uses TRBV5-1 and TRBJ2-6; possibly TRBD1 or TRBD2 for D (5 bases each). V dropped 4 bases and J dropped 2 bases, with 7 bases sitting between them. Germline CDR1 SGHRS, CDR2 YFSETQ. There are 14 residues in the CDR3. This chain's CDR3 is CASSRDPGANVLTF. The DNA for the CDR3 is TGCGCCAGCAGCAGGGACCCTGGGGCCAACGTCCTGACTTTC.

CDR3 in amino acids: CASSGGGVQEKLFF. CDR3 sequence (DNA): TGTGCCAGCAGCGGAGGCGGGGTTCAAGAAAAACTGTTTTTT. This chain uses TRBV5-4 with TRBJ1-4; no clear D gene. This CDR3 has 14 residues. V gave up 4 bases and J gave up 8 bases, with 15 bases separating them. Germline-derived CDR1 and CDR2 are SGHNT and YYREEE (reference sequence).

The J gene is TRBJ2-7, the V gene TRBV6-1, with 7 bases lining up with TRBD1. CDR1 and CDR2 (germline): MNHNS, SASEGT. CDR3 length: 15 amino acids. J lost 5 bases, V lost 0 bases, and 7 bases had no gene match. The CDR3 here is CASSEADRDEDEQYF. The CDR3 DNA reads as TGTGCCAGCAGTGAAGCCGACAGGGACGAAGACGAGCAGTACTTC.